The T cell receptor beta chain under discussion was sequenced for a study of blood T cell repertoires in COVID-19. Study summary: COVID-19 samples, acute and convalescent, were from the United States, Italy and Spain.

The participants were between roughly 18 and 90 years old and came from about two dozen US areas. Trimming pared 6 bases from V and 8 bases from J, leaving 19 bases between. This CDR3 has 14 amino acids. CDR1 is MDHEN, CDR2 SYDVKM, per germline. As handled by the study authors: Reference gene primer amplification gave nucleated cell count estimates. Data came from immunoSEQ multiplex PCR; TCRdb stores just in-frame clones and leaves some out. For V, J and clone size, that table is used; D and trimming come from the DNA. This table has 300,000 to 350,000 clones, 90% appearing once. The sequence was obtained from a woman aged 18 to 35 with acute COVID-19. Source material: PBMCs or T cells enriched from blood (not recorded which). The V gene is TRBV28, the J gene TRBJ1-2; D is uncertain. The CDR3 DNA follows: TGTGCCAGCAGCCTCCTTGGGAGTCTCAAGGGCTACACCTTC. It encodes CASSLLGSLKGYTF.